These 21 T cell receptor beta chains were all obtained from the same sample, sequenced in a study of blood T cell repertoires in COVID-19 (TCRdb year 2020). Libraries came from the immunoSEQ multiplex PCR assay. TCRdb provides this immuneACCESS table in a form limited to in-frame rearrangements. Some clones are lacking; in checked studies, under half of them reflect an unresolved V gene, and why the rest are absent is not known. The table for this sample lists 190,000 or so clones; around 80% of them were counted only once. Around an eighth of the sample is taken by the ten largest. The source material was peripheral blood. All receptors derive from a man in his fifties or sixties who had recovered from COVID-19.

This clone was seen just once. The V gene is TRBV5-1, the J gene TRBJ2-4, with a weak D call TRBD1 (6 bases). Trimming stripped 7 bases from V and 6 bases from J, with 17 bases between. This CDR3 is 14 amino acids long. Germline-derived CDR1 and CDR2 are SGHRS and YFSETQ. CDR3 region: CASSTEGVGNIQYF. The CDR3 DNA follows: TGCGCCAGCTCTACCGAGGGGGTAGGAAACATTCAGTACTTC.

CDR3 coding DNA: TGTGCCAGCTTGGGGAGCTCTGGAAACACCATATATTTT. Its translation is CASLGSSGNTIYF. The V and J genes are TRBV2 and TRBJ1-3; D is undetermined. V was shortened by 8 bases and J by 0 bases, with 8 bases between the two germline ends. Germline lookup yields CDR1 SNHLY and CDR2 FYNNEI. This CDR3 region has 13 residues.

The gene calls are TRBV6-2 or TRBV6-3 and TRBJ2-7; TRBD2 matches 10 bases. Germline-derived CDR1 and CDR2 are MNHEY and SVGEGT. Trimming cost V 2 bases and J 0 bases; bases outside gene matches: 10. This CDR3 region has 18 residues. The CDR3 is CASSYEVAGGPSSYEQYF. CDR3 coding DNA: TGTGCCAGCAGTTACGAGGTAGCGGGAGGACCGAGCTCCTACGAGCAGTACTTC.

This clone was counted many times. The chain links TRBV2 to TRBJ1-2; D perhaps matches TRBD1 (5 bases). The CDR3 totals 15 residues. Germline V gives CDR1 SNHLY, CDR2 FYNNEI. V shed 7 bases and J shed 5 bases, with 20 bases lying between them. In nucleotides, the CDR3 is TGTGCCAGCATCGAAGGTGGCAGGGAAGGATATGGCTACACCTTC. As protein: CASIEGGREGYGYTF.

The chain couples TRBV30 to TRBJ2-7, with TRBD2 as a possible D gene (6 bases). Deletions cut 6 bases from V and 3 bases from J, with 9 bases between. Germline V gene sequence: CDR1 GTSNPN, CDR2 SVGIG (reference sequence). The CDR3 runs to 11 residues. The CDR3 coding sequence is TGTGCCTGTAGCGGAAACTACGAGCAGTACTTC. This translates into CACSGNYEQYF.

The chain combines TRBV5-4 with TRBJ1-2, with a tentative D call TRBD1 (5 bases). The CDR3 runs to 14 residues. V lost 4 bases, J lost 6 bases, and 16 bases lay in between. Germline CDR1 and CDR2: SGHNT and YYREEE (reference sequence). The CDR3 region is CASSPGGQGHGYTF. The CDR3, as DNA: TGTGCCAGCAGCCCGGGAGGTCAGGGTCATGGCTACACCTTC.

The chain carries TRBV21-1 and TRBJ2-7; the table's D gene call, TRBD2, was not cross checked with the DNA. TRBV21-1 counts as a pseudogene. This CDR3 contains 18 residues. CDR3 residues: CASSKDFNSGSRGYEQYF. As DNA, the CDR3 is TGTGCCAGCAGCAAAGACTTTAATAGCGGGAGTCGGGGTTACGAGCAGTACTTC.

The chain combines TRBV7-2 with TRBJ2-5, with 7 bases identical to TRBD1. CDR1 and CDR2 from the germline V gene are SGHTA and FQGNSA. The CDR3 is 12 amino acids. V lost 6 bases to trimming and J lost 4 bases; unmatched junction nucleotides: 2. The CDR3 loop is CASRRQGETQYF. CDR3 nucleotide sequence: TGTGCCAGCAGACGACAGGGAGAGACCCAGTACTTC.

The genes are TRBV5-4 and TRBJ2-7; 10 nucleotides line up with TRBD2. CDR3 length: 17 residues. The germline V gene has CDR1 SGHNT and CDR2 YYREEE (reference sequence). V was clipped by 3 bases and J by 5 bases; unmatched bases: 14. This CDR3 is CASSSTLGGSGRHEQYF. CDR3 DNA sequence: TGTGCCAGCAGCTCCACCCTTGGGGGTAGCGGGAGGCACGAGCAGTACTTC.

This rearrangement joins TRBV2 to TRBJ2-2; 10 nucleotides align to TRBD2. Germline V gene sequence: CDR1 SNHLY, CDR2 FYNNEI. Trimming cost V 2 bases and J 4 bases; bases outside gene matches: 10. The CDR3 loop spans 18 amino acids. This CDR3 is CASSEYTAGGPGTGELFF. The DNA for the CDR3 is TGTGCCAGCAGTGAATATACAGCGGGAGGGCCGGGCACCGGGGAGCTGTTTTTT.

This clone came up once. The rearrangement uses TRBV6-1 and TRBJ2-1, with TRBD2 matching over 11 bases. CDR1 is MNHNS and CDR2 is SASEGT in the germline V gene. This CDR3 has 15 amino acids. J was trimmed by 6 bases and V by 4 bases; bases with no gene match: 5. In DNA form, the CDR3 reads TGTGCCAGCAGTGTTACTAGCGGGAGTCCCAATGAGCAGTTCTTC. Its protein is CASSVTSGSPNEQFF.

The gene calls are TRBV27 and TRBJ1-4; 8 bases match TRBD1. CDR1 MNHEY and CDR2 SMNVEV come from the germline V gene (reference sequence). V shed 6 bases, J shed 4 bases, and the junction held 4 bases outside the gene matches. The CDR3 is 14 residues long. The chain's CDR3 is CASRVQGVNEKLFF. DNA of the CDR3: TGTGCCAGCAGAGTACAGGGGGTTAATGAAAAACTGTTTTTT.

As DNA, the CDR3 is TGTGCCAGCAGTGCGGGACAGGGTGGGGCGGATGAGCAGTTCTTC. It is translated as CASSAGQGGADEQFF. The gene calls are TRBV2 and TRBJ2-1; 9 nucleotides match TRBD1. The CDR3 sequence is 15 residues long. CDR1 and CDR2 from the germline V gene are SNHLY and FYNNEI. Unmatched junction bases numbered 9, after V lost 4 bases and J lost 8 bases.

This chain uses TRBV3-1 (or the pseudogene TRBV3-2) with TRBJ2-3; the match to TRBD2 covers 7 bases. Germline CDR1 is LGHDT and CDR2 is YNNKEL (reference sequence). The CDR3 has 16 amino acids. The trim removed 2 bases at V and 6 bases at J, leaving 11 bases unmatched. The CDR3 DNA is TGTGCCAGCAGCCAACCTCGACTAGCTAGACTTGATACGCAGTATTTT. Translated: CASSQPRLARLDTQYF.

The J gene is TRBJ2-3, the V gene TRBV3-1 (or the pseudogene TRBV3-2); perhaps TRBD2 as D (6 bases). The germline gives CDR1 LGHDT, CDR2 YNNKEL (reference sequence). The germline V and J ends were trimmed by 5 bases and 6 bases, with 27 bases remaining between them. There are 18 residues in the CDR3. DNA for the CDR3: TGTGCCAGCAGCAACGAGGGGTTCGGGAGACGTTCCTCCGATACGCAGTATTTT. Its translation: CASSNEGFGRRSSDTQYF.

This clone occurred a few times. This chain links TRBV9 with TRBJ2-7; no clear D. CDR1 is SGDLS, CDR2 YYNGEE, per germline. The CDR3 has 16 amino acids. V was trimmed by 0 bases and J by 9 bases, leaving 22 bases between them. The CDR3 DNA reads as TGTGCCAGCAGCGTAGAGGCCGGTCACAGTGCCGGAAGGCAGTACTTC. As protein: CASSVEAGHSAGRQYF.

The chain carries TRBV19 and TRBJ2-5, with D possibly being TRBD2 (7 bases). Germline CDR1 LNHDA, CDR2 SQIVND (reference sequence). The CDR3 is made up of 15 amino acids. The V end lost 6 bases, the J end lost 4 bases, and 18 bases lay between the germline ends. The CDR3 region has the DNA TGTGCCAGTAGACAGAGCGGGGAGGGGGGAGAGACCCAGTACTTC. Protein product: CASRQSGEGGETQYF.

At least ten counts were recorded for this clone. The chain links TRBV29-1 to TRBJ2-3; 9 positions agree with TRBD2. Trimming removed 7 bases from V and 1 base from J; junction bases left unmatched: 6. The CDR3 covers 14 residues. CDR1 SQVTM and CDR2 ANQGSEA come from the germline V gene. Written as DNA, the CDR3 is TGCAGCGGGGTGGAGCGGGAGGGCACAGATACGCAGTATTTT. It specifies CSGVEREGTDTQYF.

This clone appeared once. The chain couples TRBV19 to TRBJ2-2, with TRBD2 matching 8 bases. The junction had 9 bases not matched to a gene; V was cut back by 3 bases and J by 6 bases. The CDR3 loop spans 16 amino acids. The germline CDR1 and CDR2 sequences are LNHDA and SQIVND (reference sequence). The CDR3 sequence is CASSIETGGWPGELFF. The CDR3 region has the DNA TGTGCCAGTAGTATCGAAACGGGAGGGTGGCCCGGGGAGCTGTTTTTT.

The genes are TRBV28 and TRBJ1-2, with a weak D call TRBD1 (5 bases). Trimming took off 6 bases at V and 3 bases at J, with 14 bases between the two ends. The length of the CDR3 is 14 residues. CDR1 is MDHEN, CDR2 SYDVKM, per germline. CDR3 residues: CASRAQARDYGYTF. The CDR3 coding sequence is TGTGCCAGCAGGGCCCAGGCCAGGGACTATGGCTACACCTTC.

The chain combines TRBV6-5 with TRBJ2-7, with 8 bases matching TRBD2. Germline V gene lookup returns CDR1 MNHEY and CDR2 SVGAGI. After removal of 4 bases from V and 0 bases from J, the junction contained 5 bases not matched to a gene. The CDR3 contains 15 residues. CDR3 bases: TGTGCCAGCAGTTCCCTACTAGCGGCCTCCTACGAGCAGTACTTC. Translation: CASSSLLAASYEQYF.